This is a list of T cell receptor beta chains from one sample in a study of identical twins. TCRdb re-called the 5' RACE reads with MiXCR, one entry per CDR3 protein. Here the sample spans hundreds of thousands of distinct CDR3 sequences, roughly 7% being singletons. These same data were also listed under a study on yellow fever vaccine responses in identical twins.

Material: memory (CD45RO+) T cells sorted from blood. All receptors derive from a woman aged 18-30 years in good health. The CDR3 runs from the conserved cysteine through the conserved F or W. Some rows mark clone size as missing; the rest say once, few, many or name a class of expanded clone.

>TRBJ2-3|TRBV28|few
CASSRQAGGGRDTQYF
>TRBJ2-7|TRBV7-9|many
CASSLTGGSYEQYF
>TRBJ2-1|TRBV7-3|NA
CASSLTSSGSGVNEQFF
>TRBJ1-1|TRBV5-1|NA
CASSLEGVAEAFF
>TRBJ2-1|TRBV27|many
CASSLRSGGSSYNEQFF
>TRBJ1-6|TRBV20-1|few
CSARWQQGLHF
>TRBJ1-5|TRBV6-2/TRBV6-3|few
CASRTVNQPQHF
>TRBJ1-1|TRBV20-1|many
CSGGSWARTEAFF
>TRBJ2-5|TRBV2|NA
CASSTFGVQYF
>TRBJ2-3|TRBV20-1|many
CSADGDRETINRF
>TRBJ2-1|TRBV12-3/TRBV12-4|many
CASRGTSGRGEQFF
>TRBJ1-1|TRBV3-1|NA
CASQGQSLNTEAFF
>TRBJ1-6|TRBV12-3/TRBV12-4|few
CASSRLQTSAPLHF
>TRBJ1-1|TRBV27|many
CASSFQGSTEAFF
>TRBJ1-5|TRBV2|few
CATATGLSQPQHF
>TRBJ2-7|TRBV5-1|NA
CASSWGQGNSYEQYF
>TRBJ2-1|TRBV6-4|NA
CASSDGEESYNEQFF
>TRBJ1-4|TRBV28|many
CASSPPAATNEKLFF
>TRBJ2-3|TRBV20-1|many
CSANRGLAGATSTDTQYF
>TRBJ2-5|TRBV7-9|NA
CASSAQKAEGTQYF
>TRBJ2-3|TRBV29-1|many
CSVEGLAGDTQYF
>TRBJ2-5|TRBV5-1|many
CASSSTSGGAETQYF
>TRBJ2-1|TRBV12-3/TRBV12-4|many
CASSTPHRGYNEQFF
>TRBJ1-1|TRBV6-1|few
CASSRQGLGNTEAFF
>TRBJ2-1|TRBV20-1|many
CSARDLLAENNEQFF
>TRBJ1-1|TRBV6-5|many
CASRSTFRGTEAFF